Below are 18 T cell receptor beta chains sequenced from a single sample in a study of blood T cell repertoires in COVID-19. Method: immunoSEQ multiplex PCR; TCRdb's copy keeps in-frame clones and lacks some. The repertoire holds more than 200,000 clones, with roughly four fifths as singletons. Sequenced material: peripheral blood. The source is a woman aged 40 to 50 with active or convalescent COVID-19.

The chain uses TRBV10-3 and TRBJ1-2, with 11 bases that match TRBD1. V gave up 6 bases and J gave up 1 base; unmatched junction bases: 1. The CDR3 totals 14 residues. Germline V lookup: CDR1 ENHRY, CDR2 SYGVKD. CDR3 protein: CAISGTGGNYGYTF. The CDR3 DNA is TGTGCCATCAGCGGGACAGGGGGTAACTATGGCTACACCTTC.

The chain carries TRBV7-2 and TRBJ1-2; unclear D gene. V was clipped by 5 bases and J by 3 bases, with 13 bases between them. The length of the CDR3 is 14 residues. Per the germline V gene, CDR1 is SGHTA and CDR2 is FQGNSA. The CDR3 reads CASSPDSRDYGYTF. The CDR3 DNA reads as TGTGCCAGCAGCCCCGACTCGAGGGACTATGGCTACACCTTC.

The gene calls are TRBV20-1 and TRBJ2-7; tentatively, D is TRBD2 (5 bases). The germline CDR1 and CDR2 sequences are DFQATT and SNEGSKA (reference sequence). The CDR3 is 13 residues long. V was trimmed by 3 bases and J by 3 bases, leaving 12 bases between them. The CDR3 DNA follows: TGCAGTGCTAGTCCTGTAGGGAGCTACGAGCAGTACTTC. It specifies CSASPVGSYEQYF.

This clone was observed once. The chain employs TRBV13 and TRBJ1-4; 9 bases agree with TRBD1. This CDR3 is built from 15 residues. Germline V gene sequence: CDR1 PRHDT, CDR2 FYEKMQ (reference sequence). J gave up 7 bases and V 6 bases, and 9 bases lay outside the gene matches. The CDR3 DNA is TGTGCCAGCAGTCATGACAGGGGGAGAAGTGAAAAACTGTTTTTT. Translating gives CASSHDRGRSEKLFF. The full variable domain, with the rest looked up from reference TRBV13 and TRBJ1-4, is AAGVIQSPRHLIKEKRETATLKCYPIPRHDTVYWYQQGPGQDPQFLISFYEKMQSDKGSIPDRFSAQQFSDYHSELNMSSLELGDSALYFCASSHDRGRSEKLFFGSGTQLSVL.

This chain links TRBV5-1 with TRBJ1-1; 10 nucleotides line up with TRBD1. The germline V gene encodes CDR1 SGHRS and CDR2 YFSETQ. This CDR3 has 16 residues. V lost 0 bases and J lost 7; bases outside the gene matches: 9. For the CDR3, the DNA is TGCGCCAGCAGCTTGGAGGCGACAGGGGGCGAAAGTGAAGCTTTCTTT. It is translated as CASSLEATGGESEAFF.

The genes are TRBV19 and TRBJ2-7; TRBD1 matches 7 bases. Germline V gene lookup returns CDR1 LNHDA and CDR2 SQIVND (reference sequence). J was trimmed by 3 bases and V by 5 bases; bases with no gene match: 7. The CDR3 totals 14 residues. The CDR3 nucleotides read TGTGCCAGTAGTGTGAACAGGGGTGGCTACGAGCAGTACTTC. Its protein product is CASSVNRGGYEQYF.

The chain recombines TRBV5-8 with TRBJ2-5; D is uncertain. The CDR3 runs 14 residues. V lost 4 bases and J 4 bases, leaving 14 bases between the germline ends. In germline, CDR1 is SGHTS, CDR2 YDEGEE. This CDR3 reads CASSSRQRLETQYF. The CDR3 DNA follows: TGTGCCAGCAGCAGCAGACAAAGGCTAGAGACCCAGTACTTC.

The chain joins TRBV5-1 to TRBJ1-5, with D possibly being TRBD1 (5 bases). This CDR3 has 16 amino acids. V was trimmed by 0 bases and J by 0 bases, leaving 10 bases between them. Germline CDR1 reads SGHRS; CDR2 reads YFSETQ. The CDR3 region has the DNA TGCGCCAGCAGCTTGGGGGGCAGCTATAGCAATCAGCCCCAGCATTTT. Protein product: CASSLGGSYSNQPQHF.

The chain couples TRBV18 to TRBJ1-6; D uncertain. V gave up 3 bases and J gave up 12 bases, with 12 bases separating them. Per germline, CDR1 KGHSH and CDR2 LQKENI. This CDR3 contains 13 residues. For the CDR3, the DNA is TGTGCCAGCTCACCCTACACCCGGGGACCCCTCCACTTT. The encoded protein is CASSPYTRGPLHF.

About this clone itself: In the same sample, other DNA sequences code for this CDR3. The chain combines TRBV11-2 with TRBJ2-7, with a tentative D call TRBD1 (5 bases). Trimming cost V 1 base and J 4 bases, with 11 bases left between them. The CDR3 runs to 14 residues. CDR1 is SGHAT and CDR2 is FQNNGV in the germline V gene. The CDR3 DNA sequence: TGTGCCAGCAGCTTAGGTCCTTCAGGGTACGAGCAGTACTTC. The encoded protein is CASSLGPSGYEQYF.

The chain is built from TRBV5-1 and TRBJ2-1; 7 nucleotides match TRBD2. Germline values: CDR1 SGHRS, CDR2 YFSETQ. The CDR3 length is 17 residues. V was clipped by 0 bases and J by 10 bases; unmatched bases: 16. CDR3 region: CASSLATGRLAVEEQFF. CDR3 coding DNA: TGCGCCAGCAGCTTGGCTACCGGGAGACTAGCAGTAGAGGAGCAGTTCTTC.

This clone was detected only once. V and J are TRBV9 and TRBJ1-1; D is unclear. The CDR3 extends over 15 amino acids. The V gene's germline CDR1 is SGDLS and CDR2 YYNGEE. V dropped 0 bases and J dropped 1 base, with 10 bases sitting between them. The CDR3 loop reads CASSVVEGRNTEAFF. The CDR3 bases are TGTGCCAGCAGCGTAGTAGAGGGCAGGAACACTGAAGCTTTCTTT.

The genes are TRBV7-9 and TRBJ2-3; 8 nucleotides agree with TRBD2. This CDR3 has 17 amino acids. Germline loops: CDR1 SEHNR, CDR2 FQNEAQ (reference sequence). The ends lost 1 base at V and 6 bases at J; junction bases unmatched: 12. The CDR3 coding sequence is TGTGCCAGCAGCTTAGGCACGAGCGGGAGTTGGATGGATACGCAGTATTTT. This encodes CASSLGTSGSWMDTQYF.

The chain recombines TRBV4-3 with TRBJ1-2; tentative D call: TRBD1 (5 bases). The CDR3 totals 18 residues. Germline V gene lookup returns CDR1 LGHNA and CDR2 YSLEER. Trimming removed 0 bases at V and 0 bases at J, with 17 bases between. CDR3 sequence reads: CASSQDLPRGWANYGYTF. In DNA form, the CDR3 reads TGCGCCAGCAGCCAAGATCTTCCCCGGGGGTGGGCTAACTATGGCTACACCTTC.

The rearrangement joins TRBV27 to TRBJ1-6; D unresolved. From germline, CDR1 is MNHEY and CDR2 SMNVEV (reference sequence). This CDR3 comprises 19 residues. Trimming took 0 bases from V and 2 from J, leaving 17 bases between them. The CDR3 coding sequence is TGTGCCAGCAGTTTATCGGTAGTTCAGGCACAGACCTATAATTCACCCCTCCACTTT. This translates into CASSLSVVQAQTYNSPLHF.

The chain links TRBV30 to TRBJ1-3; D is undetermined. This CDR3 region has 13 residues. Germline CDR1 is GTSNPN and CDR2 is SVGIG (reference sequence). Deletions cut 6 bases from V and 4 bases from J, with 13 bases between. CDR3 in amino acids: CACGRGIGNTIYF. As DNA, the CDR3 is TGTGCCTGCGGGAGAGGGATCGGAAACACCATATATTTT.

The rearrangement links TRBV11-2 to TRBJ2-2, with a possible D match to TRBD1 (6 bases). Germline CDR1 is SGHAT and CDR2 is FQNNGV. The length of the CDR3 is 15 residues. The ends were cut back, 3 bases at V and 2 bases at J, with 10 bases in the middle. This CDR3 is CASSFGTHNTGELFF. In DNA, the CDR3 is TGTGCCAGCAGCTTCGGGACACACAACACCGGGGAGCTGTTTTTT.

This clone was observed at least ten times. This sequence joins TRBV27 and TRBJ1-6, with 7 bases aligning to TRBD1. The CDR3 length is 14 residues. V trimming: 8 bases; J trimming: 6 bases; junction bases outside the gene matches: 7. Germline V gene sequence: CDR1 MNHEY, CDR2 SMNVEV (reference sequence). This CDR3 is CASHWGTVNSPLHF. The CDR3 region has the DNA TGTGCCAGCCACTGGGGGACAGTTAATTCACCCCTCCACTTT.